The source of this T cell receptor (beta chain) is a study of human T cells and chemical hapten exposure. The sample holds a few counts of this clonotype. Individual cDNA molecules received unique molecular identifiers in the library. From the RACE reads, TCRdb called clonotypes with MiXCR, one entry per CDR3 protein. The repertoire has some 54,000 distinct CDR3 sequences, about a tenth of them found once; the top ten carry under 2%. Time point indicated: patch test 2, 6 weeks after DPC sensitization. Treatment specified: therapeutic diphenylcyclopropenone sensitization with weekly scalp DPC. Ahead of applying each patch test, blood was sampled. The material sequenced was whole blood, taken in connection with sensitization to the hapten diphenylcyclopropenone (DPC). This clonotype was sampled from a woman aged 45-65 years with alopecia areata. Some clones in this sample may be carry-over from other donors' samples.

The chain's CDR3 is CASSLRVVGETQYF. CDR3 DNA sequence: TGTGCCAGCAGTTTACGAGTAGTTGGGGAGACCCAGTACTTC. This chain links TRBV28 with TRBJ2-5; D is unclear. The germline gives CDR1 MDHEN, CDR2 SYDVKM. This CDR3 contains 14 residues. Trimming took off 2 bases at V and 5 bases at J, with 12 bases between the two ends.